The 31 T cell receptor beta chains listed next were all sequenced from one sample in a study of blood T cell repertoires in COVID-19. The table came from immunoSEQ multiplex PCR; TCRdb's copy has only in-frame clones and leaves some out. This table has a few hundred thousand clones, roughly 87% appearing once. The source material was PBMCs or T cells enriched from blood (not recorded which). These receptor sequences come from a man between 18 and 35 years old with acute COVID-19.

The CDR3 reads CASSNGDRGLFNQPQHF. DNA of the CDR3: TGTGCCAGTAGTAATGGGGACAGGGGGCTTTTCAATCAGCCCCAGCATTTT. J is TRBJ1-5 and V is TRBV19; 12 bases agree with TRBD1. Germline lookup yields CDR1 LNHDA and CDR2 SQIVND (reference sequence). After removal of 4 bases from V and 3 bases from J, the junction contained 7 bases not matched to a gene. This CDR3 comprises 17 residues.

This chain links TRBV3-1 (or the pseudogene TRBV3-2) with TRBJ1-2; maybe TRBD1 (5 bases). This CDR3 spans 16 amino acids. The V and J ends lost 5 bases and 4 bases respectively, with 20 bases between them. Per the germline V gene, CDR1 is LGHDT and CDR2 is YNNKEL (reference sequence). CDR3 DNA sequence: TGTGCCAGCAGCTTTTCAACCACCCAGGGTAGCTATGGCTACACCTTC. Protein: CASSFSTTQGSYGYTF.

This clone showed up just once. CDR3 sequence: CASSSQDSGANVLTF. CDR3 DNA sequence: TGTGCCAGCTCCTCCCAGGACTCTGGGGCCAACGTCCTGACTTTC. The rearrangement uses TRBV18 and TRBJ2-6; D gene uncertain. Germline CDR1 and CDR2: KGHSH and LQKENI. Deletions cut 6 bases from V and 0 bases from J, with 9 bases between. The CDR3 contains 15 residues.

The gene calls are TRBV6-5 and TRBJ2-5; the D gene is possibly TRBD1 (6 bases). V was shortened by 6 bases and J by 1 base, with 12 bases between the two germline ends. This CDR3 has 14 residues. Germline-derived CDR1 and CDR2 are MNHEY and SVGAGI. The CDR3 DNA reads TGTGCCAGCAGATCCCGACAGGTCCAAGAGACCCAGTACTTC. It yields the protein CASRSRQVQETQYF.

The rearrangement uses TRBV23-1 and TRBJ2-7; D gene ambiguous. TRBV23-1 is given ORF status, its function remaining uncertain. This CDR3 is built from 16 residues. The V and J ends lost 4 bases and 5 bases respectively, with 21 bases between them. The CDR3: CASSRVIPGTIHEQYF. The DNA of the CDR3 is TGCGCCAGCAGTCGAGTAATTCCAGGTACGATCCACGAGCAGTACTTC.

V usage is TRBV25-1 and J usage is TRBJ1-2; no reliable D call. V was cut by 1 base and J by 2 bases, with 8 bases left in between. The CDR3 contains 14 residues. Germline V lookup: CDR1 MGHDK, CDR2 SYGVNS. The CDR3, as DNA: TGTGCCAGCAGTGAATGGGAGGGCAACTATGGCTACACCTTC. Translating it yields CASSEWEGNYGYTF.

This clone was seen just once. V usage is TRBV3-1 (or the pseudogene TRBV3-2) and J usage is TRBJ2-7, with TRBD1 matching over 10 bases. V gave up 1 base and J gave up 1 base; unmatched junction bases: 1. In germline, CDR1 is LGHDT, CDR2 YNNKEL (reference sequence). There are 15 residues in the CDR3. As DNA, the CDR3 is TGTGCCAGCAGCCAAGGGACAGGGGGTTCCTACGAGCAGTACTTC. Translation gives CASSQGTGGSYEQYF.

The CDR3 DNA is TGTGCCAGCAGACCAGGGACAGGGGGCGTCCATACGCAGTATTTT. It translates to CASRPGTGGVHTQYF. The chain combines TRBV28 with TRBJ2-3; 12 bases are a match to TRBD1. V gave up 6 bases and J gave up 7 bases; unmatched junction bases: 8. CDR3 length equals 15 residues. Germline V CDR1 and CDR2: MDHEN, SYDVKM.

This rearrangement joins TRBV4-1 to TRBJ2-7; D ambiguous. Germline lookup yields CDR1 MGHRA and CDR2 YSYEKL. The CDR3 runs 14 residues. The germline V and J ends were trimmed by 3 bases and 5 bases, with 14 bases remaining between them. For the CDR3, the DNA is TGCGCCAGCAGCCAGGTTCCCACTGGTGACGAGCAGTACTTC. Protein sequence: CASSQVPTGDEQYF.

This clone was found a few times. The chain carries TRBV7-2 and TRBJ1-1; D is perhaps TRBD1 (6 bases). Germline CDR1 SGHTA, CDR2 FQGNSA. With 3 bases removed from V and 8 bases from J, the gap between germline ends came to 16 bases. The CDR3 has 14 residues. The DNA for the CDR3 is TGTGCCAGCAGCTTTACAACAGGGAAAGGGGAAGCTTTCTTT. Its translation: CASSFTTGKGEAFF.

This clone was recorded only once. This chain connects TRBV28 to TRBJ2-7, with D tentatively TRBD2 (5 bases). V was clipped by 1 base and J by 0 bases, with 10 bases between them. The germline CDR1 and CDR2 sequences are MDHEN and SYDVKM. The CDR3 runs 15 residues. The CDR3 region has the DNA TGTGCCAGCAGTTTATTTCGGGGTCGCTCCTACGAGCAGTACTTC. Translated, it gives CASSLFRGRSYEQYF.

This clone was seen only once. CDR3 DNA sequence: TGTGCCACCAGTGATGAAACAGATGACACTGAAGCTTTCTTT. The encoded protein is CATSDETDDTEAFF. The chain links TRBV24-1 to TRBJ1-1, with no clear D. The V and J ends lost 3 bases and 3 bases respectively, with 10 bases between them. The germline V gene has CDR1 KGHDR and CDR2 SFDVKD. This CDR3 region has 14 residues.

The chain has TRBV2 and TRBJ2-1, with D unclear. Deletions cut 2 bases from V and 6 bases from J, with 11 bases between. The CDR3 runs 14 residues. Germline CDR1 and CDR2: SNHLY and FYNNEI. CDR3 sequence: CASSEYTTRNEQFF. The DNA for the CDR3 is TGTGCCAGCAGTGAATATACTACCCGCAATGAGCAGTTCTTC.

This chain connects TRBV24-1 to TRBJ2-5; the D gene is possibly TRBD1 (6 bases). V lost 4 bases, J lost 0 bases, and 11 bases lay in between. Germline lookup yields CDR1 KGHDR and CDR2 SFDVKD. This CDR3 contains 15 residues. For the CDR3, the DNA is TGTGCCACCAGTGACCCAGGGACAAACCAAGAGACCCAGTACTTC. Its translation is CATSDPGTNQETQYF.

This clone showed up just once. V gene TRBV11-2 combines with J gene TRBJ1-1; D unresolved. Trimming removed 1 base at V and 1 base at J, with 10 bases between. The CDR3 is made up of 15 amino acids. From germline, CDR1 is SGHAT and CDR2 FQNNGV. CDR3 region: CASSLVVQANTEAFF. In DNA form, the CDR3 reads TGTGCCAGCAGCTTAGTGGTGCAGGCGAACACTGAAGCTTTCTTT.

This clone appeared once. The chain carries TRBV27 and TRBJ2-1, with 7 positions matching TRBD1. V shed 6 bases and J 7 bases; nucleotides not matched to a gene: 21. Germline values: CDR1 MNHEY, CDR2 SMNVEV (reference sequence). This CDR3 has 18 amino acids. This CDR3 is CASRPIWGQQLGDNEQFF. The CDR3 DNA follows: TGTGCCAGCAGACCAATTTGGGGACAGCAGCTGGGGGATAATGAGCAGTTCTTC.

The chain recombines TRBV6-2 or TRBV6-3 with TRBJ2-1, with D perhaps TRBD2 (6 bases). This CDR3 has 15 amino acids. Trimming pared 4 bases from V and 7 bases from J, leaving 17 bases between. Germline loops: CDR1 MNHEY, CDR2 SVGEGT. The CDR3 sequence: CASSSPGLKRNEQFF. The CDR3 nucleotides read TGTGCCAGCAGTTCACCGGGACTCAAAAGGAATGAGCAGTTCTTC.

The CDR3 DNA follows: TGTGCCAGCAGCCTCGGGGGGGGGTACGAGCAGTACTTC. This sequence encodes CASSLGGGYEQYF. The V and J genes are TRBV12-3 or TRBV12-4 and TRBJ2-7, with 8 nucleotides matching TRBD2. CDR3 length: 13 residues. J was trimmed by 4 bases and V by 6 bases; bases with no gene match: 5.

V and J are TRBV7-6 and TRBJ1-1; perhaps TRBD1 as D (6 bases). The CDR3 consists of 15 residues. Deletions cut 2 bases from V and 1 base from J, with 11 bases between. Germline V lookup: CDR1 SGHVS, CDR2 FNYEAQ. The CDR3 here is CASSLQGRGNTEAFF. The DNA for the CDR3 is TGTGCCAGCAGCTTACAGGGGAGGGGGAACACTGAAGCTTTCTTT.

The chain links TRBV15 to TRBJ1-5, with D unresolved. CDR1 LNHNV and CDR2 YYDKDF come from the germline V gene (reference sequence). This CDR3 is 15 amino acids long. The germline V and J ends were trimmed by 0 bases and 6 bases, with 12 bases remaining between them. In DNA form, the CDR3 reads TGTGCCACCAGCAGAGATCGGGATCCGGGTCAGCCCCAGCATTTT. It codes for CATSRDRDPGQPQHF.

This clone was recorded only once. The V call is TRBV10-1, the J call TRBJ2-7; a weak D match, TRBD1 (6 bases). Germline values: CDR1 WNHNN, CDR2 SYGVQD (reference sequence). Between the trimmed V and J ends, which lost 4 bases and 7 bases, there was a span of 17 bases. The CDR3 extends over 14 amino acids. The CDR3 bases are TGCGCCAGCAGTGGAGACAGGACTGATGGGGAGCAGTACTTC. This sequence encodes CASSGDRTDGEQYF.

The sample holds a few counts of this clone. The chain is built from TRBV4-1 and TRBJ2-1, with 10 nucleotides matching TRBD2. Germline V gene data show CDR1 as MGHRA and CDR2 as YSYEKL. The CDR3 sequence is 19 residues long. Losses at the gene ends were 1 base for V and 5 bases for J; bases not matched to a gene: 14. CDR3 amino acids: CASSQVLAGISGKNNEQFF. The DNA for the CDR3 is TGCGCCAGCAGCCAAGTACTAGCGGGAATTTCTGGTAAGAACAATGAGCAGTTCTTC.

The V gene is TRBV2, the J gene TRBJ1-4, with a possible D match to TRBD1 (5 bases). V gave up 3 bases and J gave up 5 bases, with 7 bases separating them. Germline-derived CDR1 and CDR2 are SNHLY and FYNNEI. The CDR3 is 13 amino acids. CDR3 sequence reads: CASSEGLNEKLFF. CDR3 bases: TGTGCCAGCAGTGAGGGACTGAATGAAAAACTGTTTTTT.

The chain combines TRBV5-1 with TRBJ2-1; D is possibly TRBD2 (6 bases). The CDR3 is made up of 15 amino acids. V shed 4 bases and J shed 7 bases, with 18 bases lying between them. The germline V gene encodes CDR1 SGHRS and CDR2 YFSETQ. This chain's CDR3 is CASSDPGTPGNEQFF. CDR3 coding DNA: TGCGCCAGCAGCGACCCAGGGACTCCCGGGAATGAGCAGTTCTTC.

This clone is a singleton in its sample. The rearrangement uses TRBV6-2 or TRBV6-3 and TRBJ2-1; 11 bases are a match to TRBD2. J was trimmed by 10 bases and V by 6 bases; bases with no gene match: 8. This CDR3 comprises 14 residues. The V gene's germline CDR1 is MNHEY and CDR2 SVGEGT. CDR3 sequence: CASSPATSGKEQFF. In DNA, the CDR3 is TGTGCCAGCAGCCCCGCGACTAGCGGGAAGGAGCAGTTCTTC.

J is TRBJ2-7 and V is TRBV11-2; D call uncertain. The germline V gene encodes CDR1 SGHAT and CDR2 FQNNGV. V was clipped by 0 bases and J by 3 bases, with 6 bases between them. There are 13 residues in the CDR3. Written as DNA, the CDR3 is TGTGCCAGCAGCTTAGACGTAGTCTACGAGCAGTACTTC. It specifies CASSLDVVYEQYF.

The J gene is TRBJ2-7, the V gene TRBV19; D may be TRBD2 (5 bases). V lost 4 bases to trimming and J lost 5 bases, with 18 bases between them. The CDR3 totals 15 residues. Germline CDR1 LNHDA, CDR2 SQIVND (reference sequence). The CDR3 DNA is TGTGCCAGTAGTACGAGAGGGAGAGTCGGGGACGAGCAGTACTTC. It translates to CASSTRGRVGDEQYF.

V gene TRBV5-6 combines with J gene TRBJ1-1, with TRBD1 matching over 7 bases. CDR3 size: 15 residues. J gave up 1 base and V 1 base, and 4 bases lay outside the gene matches. The germline V gene encodes CDR1 SGHDT and CDR2 YYEEEE. CDR3 region: CASSLPDRKNTEAFF. In DNA form, the CDR3 reads TGTGCCAGCAGCTTGCCGGACAGGAAGAACACTGAAGCTTTCTTT.

This chain joins TRBV27 and TRBJ1-2; possibly TRBD1 for D (5 bases). The germline V and J ends were trimmed by 6 bases and 8 bases, with 19 bases remaining between them. In germline, CDR1 is MNHEY, CDR2 SMNVEV (reference sequence). The CDR3 totals 14 residues. The CDR3 protein is CASRPGQGPSGYTF. The CDR3 region has the DNA TGTGCCAGCAGACCAGGCCAGGGTCCGTCAGGCTACACCTTC.

The gene calls are TRBV7-6 and TRBJ2-2; the D gene is possibly TRBD2 (5 bases). The CDR3 spans 16 residues. Germline CDR1 reads SGHVS; CDR2 reads FNYEAQ. V dropped 1 base and J dropped 7 bases, with 16 bases sitting between them. Here the CDR3 reads CASSLDPSRTGGELFF. Written as DNA, the CDR3 is TGTGCCAGCAGCTTAGACCCTAGCCGAACGGGCGGGGAGCTGTTTTTT.

The chain employs TRBV5-1 and TRBJ2-1; 10 nucleotides line up with TRBD2. J was trimmed by 8 bases and V by 4 bases; bases with no gene match: 12. This CDR3 has 16 amino acids. Germline CDR1 reads SGHRS; CDR2 reads YFSETQ. The CDR3 DNA sequence: TGCGCCAGCAGCCTTGGCCTAGCGGGAGAGTGGGATGAGCAGTTCTTC. This encodes CASSLGLAGEWDEQFF.